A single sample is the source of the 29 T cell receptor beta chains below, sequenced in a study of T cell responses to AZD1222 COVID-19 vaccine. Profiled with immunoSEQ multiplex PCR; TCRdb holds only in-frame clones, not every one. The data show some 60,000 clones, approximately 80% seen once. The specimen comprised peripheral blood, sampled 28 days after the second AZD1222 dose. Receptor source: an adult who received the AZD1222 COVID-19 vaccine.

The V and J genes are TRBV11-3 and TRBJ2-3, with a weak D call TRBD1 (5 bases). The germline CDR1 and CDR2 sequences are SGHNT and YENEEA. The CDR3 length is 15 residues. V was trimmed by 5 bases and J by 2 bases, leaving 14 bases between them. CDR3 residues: CASSHRLGATDTQYF. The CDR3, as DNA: TGTGCCAGCAGCCACCGTTTAGGGGCCACAGATACGCAGTATTTT.

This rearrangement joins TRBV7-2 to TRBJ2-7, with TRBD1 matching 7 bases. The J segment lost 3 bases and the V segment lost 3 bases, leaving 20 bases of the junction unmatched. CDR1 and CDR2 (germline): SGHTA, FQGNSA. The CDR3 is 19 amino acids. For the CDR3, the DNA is TGTGCCAGCAGCTTTGGCCCTAAGGGGGCCGGCCCAGCTGTCTACGAGCAGTACTTC. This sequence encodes CASSFGPKGAGPAVYEQYF.

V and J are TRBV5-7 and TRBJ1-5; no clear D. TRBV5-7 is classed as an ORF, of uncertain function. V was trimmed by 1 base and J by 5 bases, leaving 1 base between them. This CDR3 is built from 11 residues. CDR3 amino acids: CASSLYQPQHF. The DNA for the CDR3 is TGTGCCAGCAGCTTGTATCAGCCCCAGCATTTT.

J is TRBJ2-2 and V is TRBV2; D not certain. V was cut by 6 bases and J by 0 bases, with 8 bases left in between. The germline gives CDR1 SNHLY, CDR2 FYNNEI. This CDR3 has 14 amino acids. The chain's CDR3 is CASRGRTNTGELFF. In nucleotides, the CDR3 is TGTGCCAGCAGAGGTAGAACGAACACCGGGGAGCTGTTTTTT.

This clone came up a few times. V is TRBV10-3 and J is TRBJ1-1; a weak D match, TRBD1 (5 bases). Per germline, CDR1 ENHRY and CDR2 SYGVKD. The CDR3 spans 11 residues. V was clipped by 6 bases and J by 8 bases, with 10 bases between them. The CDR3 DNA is TGTGCCATCAGCCCCGGGACCGAAGCTTTCTTT. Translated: CAISPGTEAFF.

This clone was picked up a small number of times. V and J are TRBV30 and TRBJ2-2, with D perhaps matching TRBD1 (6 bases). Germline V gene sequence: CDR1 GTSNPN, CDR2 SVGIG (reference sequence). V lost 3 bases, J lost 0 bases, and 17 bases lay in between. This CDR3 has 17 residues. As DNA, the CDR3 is TGTGCCTGGAGCCCAGGGGCTGGGCAGGCGAACACCGGGGAGCTGTTTTTT. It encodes CAWSPGAGQANTGELFF.

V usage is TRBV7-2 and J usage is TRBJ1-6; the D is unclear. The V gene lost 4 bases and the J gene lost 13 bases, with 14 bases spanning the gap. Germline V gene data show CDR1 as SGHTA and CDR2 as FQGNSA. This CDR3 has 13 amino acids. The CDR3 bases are TGTGCCAGCAGCTCCCCACCTGTTTCCCCCCTCCACTTT. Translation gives CASSSPPVSPLHF. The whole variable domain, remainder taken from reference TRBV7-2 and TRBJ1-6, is GAGVSQSPSNKVTEKGKDVELRCDPISGHTALYWYRQSLGQGLEFLIYFQGNSAPDKSGLPSDRFSAERTGGSVSTLTIQRTQQEDSAVYLCASSSPPVSPLHFGNGTRLTVT.

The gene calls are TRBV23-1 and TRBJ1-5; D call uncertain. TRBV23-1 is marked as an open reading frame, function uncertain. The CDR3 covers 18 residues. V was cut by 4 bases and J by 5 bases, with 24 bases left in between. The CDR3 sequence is CASSLNQRMTIWDQPQHF. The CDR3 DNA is TGCGCCAGCAGTCTAAATCAGCGGATGACTATTTGGGATCAGCCCCAGCATTTT.

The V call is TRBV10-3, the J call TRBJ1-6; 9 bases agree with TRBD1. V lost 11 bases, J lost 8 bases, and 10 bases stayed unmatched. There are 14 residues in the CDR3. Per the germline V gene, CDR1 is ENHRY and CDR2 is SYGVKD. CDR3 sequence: CAASSGQGYSPLHF. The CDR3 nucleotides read TGTGCCGCTTCCTCGGGACAGGGTTATTCACCCCTCCACTTT.

Written as DNA, the CDR3 is TGCAGCGCTGCCGCGGGGTCATTCACTGAGCAGTTCTTC. Encoded protein: CSAAAGSFTEQFF. This rearrangement joins TRBV29-1 to TRBJ2-1, with D maybe TRBD2 (6 bases). The CDR3 is made up of 13 amino acids. CDR1 and CDR2 from the germline V gene are SQVTM and ANQGSEA. With 7 bases removed from V and 9 bases from J, the gap between germline ends came to 19 bases.

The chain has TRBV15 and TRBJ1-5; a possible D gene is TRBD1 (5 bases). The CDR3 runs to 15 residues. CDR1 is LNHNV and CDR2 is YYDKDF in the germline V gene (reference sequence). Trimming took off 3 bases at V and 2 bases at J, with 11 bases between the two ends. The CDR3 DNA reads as TGTGCCACCAGCAGGGACCCACAGGGCAATCAGCCCCAGCATTTT. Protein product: CATSRDPQGNQPQHF.

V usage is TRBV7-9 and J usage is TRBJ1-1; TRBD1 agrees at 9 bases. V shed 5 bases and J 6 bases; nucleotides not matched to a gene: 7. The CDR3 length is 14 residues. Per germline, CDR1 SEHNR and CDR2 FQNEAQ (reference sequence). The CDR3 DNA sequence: TGTGCCAGCAGCGGCAGGGACAGGGAGGCTGAAGCTTTCTTT. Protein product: CASSGRDREAEAFF.

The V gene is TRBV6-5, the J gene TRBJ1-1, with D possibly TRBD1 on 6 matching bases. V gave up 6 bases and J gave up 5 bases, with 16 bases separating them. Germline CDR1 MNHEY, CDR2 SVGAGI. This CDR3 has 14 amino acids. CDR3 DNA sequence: TGTGCCAGCAGGAACAGGGAATCGAGGACTGAAGCTTTCTTT. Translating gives CASRNRESRTEAFF.

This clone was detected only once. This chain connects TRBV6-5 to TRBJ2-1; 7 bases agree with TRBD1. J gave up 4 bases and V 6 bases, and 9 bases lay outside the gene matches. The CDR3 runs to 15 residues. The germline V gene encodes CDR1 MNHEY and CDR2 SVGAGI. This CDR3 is CASSLDRDGYNEQFF. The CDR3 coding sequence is TGTGCCAGCAGCCTTGACAGGGATGGGTACAATGAGCAGTTCTTC.

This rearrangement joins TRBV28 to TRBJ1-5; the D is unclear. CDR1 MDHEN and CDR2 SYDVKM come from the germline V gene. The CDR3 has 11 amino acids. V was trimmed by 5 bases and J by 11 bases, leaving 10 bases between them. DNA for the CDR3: TGTGCCAGCAGTCCGCATGTATCCCAGCATTTT. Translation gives CASSPHVSQHF.

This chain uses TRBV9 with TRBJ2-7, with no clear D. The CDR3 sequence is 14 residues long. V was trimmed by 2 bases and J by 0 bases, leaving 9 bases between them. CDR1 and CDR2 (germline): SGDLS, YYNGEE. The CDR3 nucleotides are TGTGCCAGCAGCGTCAACAGTGACTCCTACGAGCAGTACTTC. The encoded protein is CASSVNSDSYEQYF.

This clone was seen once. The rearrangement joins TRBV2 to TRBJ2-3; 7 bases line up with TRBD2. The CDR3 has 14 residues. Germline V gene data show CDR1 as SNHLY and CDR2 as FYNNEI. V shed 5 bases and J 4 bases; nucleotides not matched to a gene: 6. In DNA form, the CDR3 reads TGTGCCAGCAGTATTCGACTAGCTTCAGATACGCAGTATTTT. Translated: CASSIRLASDTQYF.

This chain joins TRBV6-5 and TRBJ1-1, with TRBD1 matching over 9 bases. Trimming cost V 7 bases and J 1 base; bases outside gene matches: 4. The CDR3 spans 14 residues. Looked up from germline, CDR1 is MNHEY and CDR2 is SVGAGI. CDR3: CASNNRGQNTEAFF. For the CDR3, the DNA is TGTGCCAGCAATAACAGGGGGCAGAACACTGAAGCTTTCTTT.

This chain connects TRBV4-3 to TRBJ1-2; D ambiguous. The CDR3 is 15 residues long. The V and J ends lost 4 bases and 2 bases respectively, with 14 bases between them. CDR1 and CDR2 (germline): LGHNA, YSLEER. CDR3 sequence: CASSPQASENYGYTF. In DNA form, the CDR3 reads TGCGCCAGCAGCCCCCAGGCTTCCGAAAACTATGGCTACACCTTC.

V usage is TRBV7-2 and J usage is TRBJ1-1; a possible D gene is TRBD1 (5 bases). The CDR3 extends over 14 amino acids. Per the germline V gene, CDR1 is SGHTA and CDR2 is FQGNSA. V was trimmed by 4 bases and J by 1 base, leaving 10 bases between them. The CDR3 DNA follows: TGTGCCAGCAGCTCCTTGGGGACGAACACTGAAGCTTTCTTT. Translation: CASSSLGTNTEAFF.

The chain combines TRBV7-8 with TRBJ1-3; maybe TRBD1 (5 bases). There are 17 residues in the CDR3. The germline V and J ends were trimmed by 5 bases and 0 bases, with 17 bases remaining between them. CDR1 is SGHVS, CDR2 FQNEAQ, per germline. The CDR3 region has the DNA TGTGCCAGCAGCCCTCGCGGGGCCGGCGGCTCTGGAAACACCATATATTTT. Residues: CASSPRGAGGSGNTIYF.

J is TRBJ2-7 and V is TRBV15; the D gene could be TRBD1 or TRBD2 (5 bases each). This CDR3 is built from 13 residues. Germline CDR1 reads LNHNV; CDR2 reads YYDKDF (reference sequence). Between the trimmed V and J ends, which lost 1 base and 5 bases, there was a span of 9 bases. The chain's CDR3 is CATSRGQGDEQYF. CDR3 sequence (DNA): TGTGCCACCAGCAGAGGGCAGGGAGACGAGCAGTACTTC.

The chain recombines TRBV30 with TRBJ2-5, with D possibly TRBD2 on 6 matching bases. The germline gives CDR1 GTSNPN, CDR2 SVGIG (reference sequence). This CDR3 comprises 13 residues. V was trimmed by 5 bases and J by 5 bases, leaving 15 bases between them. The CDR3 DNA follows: TGTGCCTGGGGGGGGACCGCCCGGGAGACCCAGTACTTC. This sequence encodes CAWGGTARETQYF.

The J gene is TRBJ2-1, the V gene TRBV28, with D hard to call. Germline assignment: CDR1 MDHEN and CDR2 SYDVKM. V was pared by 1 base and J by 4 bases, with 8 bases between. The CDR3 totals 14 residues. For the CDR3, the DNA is TGTGCCAGCAGTTTATTTTTATTTTACAATGAGCAGTTCTTC. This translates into CASSLFLFYNEQFF.

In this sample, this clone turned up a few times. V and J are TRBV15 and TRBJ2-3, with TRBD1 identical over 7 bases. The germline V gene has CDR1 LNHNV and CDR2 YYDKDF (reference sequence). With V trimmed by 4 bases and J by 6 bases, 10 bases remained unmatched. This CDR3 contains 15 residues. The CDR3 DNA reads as TGTGCCACCAGCAAAAGACAGGGTTTAGTTGATACGCAGTATTTT. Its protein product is CATSKRQGLVDTQYF. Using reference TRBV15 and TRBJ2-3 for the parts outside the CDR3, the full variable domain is DAMVIQNPRYQVTQFGKPVTLSCSQTLNHNVMYWYQQKSSQAPKLLFHYYDKDFNNEADTPDNFQSRRPNTSFCFLDIRSPGLGDTAMYLCATSKRQGLVDTQYFGPGTRLTVL.

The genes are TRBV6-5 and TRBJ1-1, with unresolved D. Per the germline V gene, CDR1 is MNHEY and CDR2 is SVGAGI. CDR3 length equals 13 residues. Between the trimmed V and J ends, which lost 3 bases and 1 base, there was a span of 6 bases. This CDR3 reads CASSYWGNTEAFF. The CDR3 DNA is TGTGCCAGCAGTTATTGGGGGAACACTGAAGCTTTCTTT.

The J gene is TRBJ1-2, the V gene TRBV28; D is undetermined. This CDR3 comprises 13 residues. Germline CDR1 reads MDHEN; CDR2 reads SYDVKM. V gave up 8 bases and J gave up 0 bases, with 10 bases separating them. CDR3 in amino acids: CASFNPANYGYTF. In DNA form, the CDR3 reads TGTGCCAGCTTTAATCCCGCTAACTATGGCTACACCTTC.

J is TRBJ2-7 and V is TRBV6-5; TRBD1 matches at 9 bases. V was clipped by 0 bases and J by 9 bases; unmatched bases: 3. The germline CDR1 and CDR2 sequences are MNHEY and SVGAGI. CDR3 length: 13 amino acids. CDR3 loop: CASSYSEDRGQYF. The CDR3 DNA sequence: TGTGCCAGCAGTTACTCGGAGGACAGGGGGCAGTACTTC.

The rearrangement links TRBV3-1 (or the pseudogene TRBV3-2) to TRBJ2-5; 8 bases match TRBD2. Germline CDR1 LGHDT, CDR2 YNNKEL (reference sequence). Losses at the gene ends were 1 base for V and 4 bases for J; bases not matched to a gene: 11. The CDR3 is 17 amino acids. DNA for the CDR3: TGTGCCAGCAGCCAAGTCCAGCTCCGGGGGGGGAGAGAGACCCAGTACTTC. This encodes CASSQVQLRGGRETQYF.